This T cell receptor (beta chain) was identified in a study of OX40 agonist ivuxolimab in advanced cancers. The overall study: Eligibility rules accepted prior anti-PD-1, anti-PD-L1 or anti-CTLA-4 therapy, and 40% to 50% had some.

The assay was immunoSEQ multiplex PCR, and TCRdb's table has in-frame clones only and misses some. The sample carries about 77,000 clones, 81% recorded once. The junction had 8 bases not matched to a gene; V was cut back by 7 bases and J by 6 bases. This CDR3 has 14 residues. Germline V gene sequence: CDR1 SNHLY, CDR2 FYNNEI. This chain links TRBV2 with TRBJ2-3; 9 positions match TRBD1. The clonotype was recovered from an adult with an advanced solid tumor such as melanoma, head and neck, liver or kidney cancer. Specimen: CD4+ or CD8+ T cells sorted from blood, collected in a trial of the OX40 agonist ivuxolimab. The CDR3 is CASTRTGARDTQYF. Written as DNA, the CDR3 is TGTGCCAGCACCAGGACAGGGGCAAGGGATACGCAGTATTTT. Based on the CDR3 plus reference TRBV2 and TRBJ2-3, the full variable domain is EPEVTQTPSHQVTQMGQEVILRCVPISNHLYFYWYRQILGQKVEFLVSFYNNEISEKSEIFDDQFSVERPDGSNFTLKIRSTKLEDSAMYFCASTRTGARDTQYFGPGTRLTVL.